This T cell receptor beta chain is from a study of shared clonotypes between healthy human individuals. Trimming removed 0 bases from V and 3 bases from J, with 16 bases in between. The CDR3 loop spans 17 amino acids. CDR1 and CDR2 from the germline V gene are SGDLS and YYNGEE. The CD4+ fraction was divided into a CD45RA+ naive subset and a CD45RA-negative memory subset. It was at deep level that the assay was run. The data were produced by immunoSEQ multiplex PCR, yet TCRdb's version contains in-frame clones alone and is incomplete. The sample holds 1,500,000 or so clones, 96% seen once. The clonotype originates from a man aged 25-45 years in good health. The sequenced material came from naive CD4+ T cells sorted from blood. Subset described: CD45RA+ positively selected. The chain links TRBV9 to TRBJ2-1; D could derive from TRBD1 or TRBD2 (6 bases each). CDR3 sequence: CASSVGPSEGGYNEQFF. The CDR3 nucleotides are TGTGCCAGCAGCGTAGGGCCATCGGAGGGGGGCTACAATGAGCAGTTCTTC.